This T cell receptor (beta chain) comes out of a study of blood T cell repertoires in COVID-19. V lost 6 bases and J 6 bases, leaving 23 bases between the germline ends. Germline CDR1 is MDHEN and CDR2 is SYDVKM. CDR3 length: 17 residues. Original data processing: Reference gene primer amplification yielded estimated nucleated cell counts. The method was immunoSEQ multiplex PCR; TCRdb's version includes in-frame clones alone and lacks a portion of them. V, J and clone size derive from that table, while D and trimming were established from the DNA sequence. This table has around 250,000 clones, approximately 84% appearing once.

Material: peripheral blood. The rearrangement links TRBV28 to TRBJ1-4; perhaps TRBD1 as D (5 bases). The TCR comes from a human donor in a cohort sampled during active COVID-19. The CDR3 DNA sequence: TGTGCCAGCAGCCCTGGGGGGATTTCGGCTTTGGATGAAAAACTGTTTTTT. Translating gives CASSPGGISALDEKLFF.